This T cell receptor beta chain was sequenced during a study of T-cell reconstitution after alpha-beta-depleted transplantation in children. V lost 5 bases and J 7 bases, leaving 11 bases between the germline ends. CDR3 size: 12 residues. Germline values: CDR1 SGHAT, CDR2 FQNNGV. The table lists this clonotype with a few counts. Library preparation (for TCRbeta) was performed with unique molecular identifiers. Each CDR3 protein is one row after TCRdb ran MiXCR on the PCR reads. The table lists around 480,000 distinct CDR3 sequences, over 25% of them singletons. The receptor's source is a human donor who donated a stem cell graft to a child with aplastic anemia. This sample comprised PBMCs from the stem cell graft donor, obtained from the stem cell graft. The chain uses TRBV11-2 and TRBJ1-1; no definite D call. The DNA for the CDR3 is TGTGCCAGCAGCCCACTTGAGGTTGAAGCTTTCTTT. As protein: CASSPLEVEAFF.